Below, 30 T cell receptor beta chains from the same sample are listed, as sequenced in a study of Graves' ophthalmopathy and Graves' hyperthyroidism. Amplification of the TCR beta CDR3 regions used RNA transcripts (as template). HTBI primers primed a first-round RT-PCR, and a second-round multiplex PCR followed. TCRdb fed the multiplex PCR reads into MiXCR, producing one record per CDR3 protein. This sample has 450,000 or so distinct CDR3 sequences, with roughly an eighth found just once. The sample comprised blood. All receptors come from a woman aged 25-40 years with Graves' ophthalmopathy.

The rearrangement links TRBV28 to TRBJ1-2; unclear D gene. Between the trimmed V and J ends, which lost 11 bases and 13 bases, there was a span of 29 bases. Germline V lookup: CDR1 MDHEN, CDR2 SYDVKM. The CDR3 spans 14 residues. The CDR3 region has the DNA TGTGCCGCAGCCTTGGGTCAAAAGGGCTATGGTTTCACCTTC. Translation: CAAALGQKGYGFTF.

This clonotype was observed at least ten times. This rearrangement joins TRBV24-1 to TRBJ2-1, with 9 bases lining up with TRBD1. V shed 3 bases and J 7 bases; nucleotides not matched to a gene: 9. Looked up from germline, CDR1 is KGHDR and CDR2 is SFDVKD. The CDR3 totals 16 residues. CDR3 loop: CATSDPSGQGGNEQFF. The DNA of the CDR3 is TGTGCCACCAGTGATCCCTCGGGACAGGGAGGGAATGAGCAGTTCTTC.

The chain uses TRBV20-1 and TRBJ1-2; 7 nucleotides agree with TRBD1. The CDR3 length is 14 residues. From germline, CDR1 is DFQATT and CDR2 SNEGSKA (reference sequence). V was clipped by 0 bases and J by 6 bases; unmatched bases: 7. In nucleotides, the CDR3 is TGCAGTGCTAGAGATCTAGACAGGGAAAATGGCTACACCTTC. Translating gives CSARDLDRENGYTF.

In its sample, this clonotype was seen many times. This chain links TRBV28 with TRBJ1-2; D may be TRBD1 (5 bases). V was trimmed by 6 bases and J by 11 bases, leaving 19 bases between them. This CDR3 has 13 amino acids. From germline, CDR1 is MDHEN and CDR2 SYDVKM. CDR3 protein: CASRPGPWSGYTF. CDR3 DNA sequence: TGTGCCAGCAGGCCGGGACCCTGGAGCGGGTACACCTTC.

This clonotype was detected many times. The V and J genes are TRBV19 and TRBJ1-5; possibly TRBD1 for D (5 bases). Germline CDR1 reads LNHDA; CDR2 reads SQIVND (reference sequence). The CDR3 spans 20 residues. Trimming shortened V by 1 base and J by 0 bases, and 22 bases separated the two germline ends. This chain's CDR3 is CASSIGGGSAGPNSNQPQHF. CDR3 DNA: TGTGCCAGTAGTATAGGTGGGGGTTCAGCAGGGCCCAATAGCAATCAGCCCCAGCATTTT.

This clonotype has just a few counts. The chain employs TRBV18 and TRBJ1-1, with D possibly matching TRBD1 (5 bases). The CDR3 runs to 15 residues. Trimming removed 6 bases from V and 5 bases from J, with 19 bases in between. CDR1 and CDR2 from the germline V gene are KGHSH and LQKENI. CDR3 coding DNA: TGTGCCAGCTCCACGGGGGTCAATGAGTGGACTGAAGCTTTCTTT. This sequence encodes CASSTGVNEWTEAFF.

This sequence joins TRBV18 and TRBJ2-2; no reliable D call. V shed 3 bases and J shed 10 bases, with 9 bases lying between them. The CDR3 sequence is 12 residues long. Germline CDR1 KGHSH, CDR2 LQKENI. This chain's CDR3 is CASSPTGEELFF. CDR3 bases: TGTGCCAGCTCACCGACCGGTGAGGAGCTGTTTTTT.

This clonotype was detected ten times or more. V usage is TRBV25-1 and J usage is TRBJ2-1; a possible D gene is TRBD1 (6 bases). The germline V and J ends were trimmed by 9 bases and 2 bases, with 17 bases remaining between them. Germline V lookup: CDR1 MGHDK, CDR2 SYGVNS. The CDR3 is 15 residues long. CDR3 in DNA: TGTGCCAGTACCTCCCTACAGGGCGCCTACAATGAGCAGTTCTTC. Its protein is CASTSLQGAYNEQFF.

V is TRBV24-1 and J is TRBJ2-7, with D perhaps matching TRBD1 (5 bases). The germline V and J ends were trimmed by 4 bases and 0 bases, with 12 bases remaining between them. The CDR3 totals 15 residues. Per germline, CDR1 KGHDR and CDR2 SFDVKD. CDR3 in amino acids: CATSDPRVSSYEQYF. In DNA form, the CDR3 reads TGTGCCACCAGTGACCCCAGGGTGAGCTCCTACGAGCAGTACTTC.

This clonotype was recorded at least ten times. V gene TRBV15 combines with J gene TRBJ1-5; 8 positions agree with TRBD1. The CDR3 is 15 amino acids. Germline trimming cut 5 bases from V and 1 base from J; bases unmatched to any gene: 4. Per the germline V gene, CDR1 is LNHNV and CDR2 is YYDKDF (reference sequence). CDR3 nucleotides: TGTGCCACCAGCGCGGACAGGGTGAGCAATCAGCCCCAGCATTTT. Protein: CATSADRVSNQPQHF.

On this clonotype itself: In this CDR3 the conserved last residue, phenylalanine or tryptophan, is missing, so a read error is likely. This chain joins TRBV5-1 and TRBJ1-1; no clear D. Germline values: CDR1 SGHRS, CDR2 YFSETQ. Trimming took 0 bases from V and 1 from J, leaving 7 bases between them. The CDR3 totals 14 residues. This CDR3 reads CASSLALGNTEAFY. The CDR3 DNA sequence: TGCGCCAGCAGCTTGGCCTTAGGGAACACTGAAGCTTTCTAT.

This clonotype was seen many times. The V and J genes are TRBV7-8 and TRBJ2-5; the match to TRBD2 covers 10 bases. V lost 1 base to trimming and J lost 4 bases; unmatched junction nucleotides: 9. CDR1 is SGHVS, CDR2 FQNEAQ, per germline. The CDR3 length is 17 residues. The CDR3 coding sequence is TGTGCCAGCAGCTTAGATATGGGACTAGCGTTTGTAGAGACCCAGTACTTC. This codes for CASSLDMGLAFVETQYF.

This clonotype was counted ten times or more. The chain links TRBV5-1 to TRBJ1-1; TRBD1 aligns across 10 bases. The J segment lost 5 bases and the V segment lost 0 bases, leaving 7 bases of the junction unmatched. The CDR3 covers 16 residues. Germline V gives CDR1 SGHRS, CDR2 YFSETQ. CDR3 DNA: TGCGCCAGCAGCTTGGGACAGGGGGCGCTGGGGACTGAAGCTTTCTTT. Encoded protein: CASSLGQGALGTEAFF.

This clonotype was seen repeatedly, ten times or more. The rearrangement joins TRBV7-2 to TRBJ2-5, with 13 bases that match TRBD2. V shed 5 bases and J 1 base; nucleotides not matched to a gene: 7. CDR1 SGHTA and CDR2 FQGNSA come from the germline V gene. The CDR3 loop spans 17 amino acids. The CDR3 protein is CASSLLGLAGVQETQYF. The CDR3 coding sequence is TGTGCCAGCAGCCTCCTCGGACTAGCGGGGGTCCAAGAGACCCAGTACTTC. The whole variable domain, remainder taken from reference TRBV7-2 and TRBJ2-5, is GAGVSQSPSNKVTEKGKDVELRCDPISGHTALYWYRQSLGQGLEFLIYFQGNSAPDKSGLPSDRFSAERTGGSVSTLTIQRTQQEDSAVYLCASSLLGLAGVQETQYFGPGTRLLVL.

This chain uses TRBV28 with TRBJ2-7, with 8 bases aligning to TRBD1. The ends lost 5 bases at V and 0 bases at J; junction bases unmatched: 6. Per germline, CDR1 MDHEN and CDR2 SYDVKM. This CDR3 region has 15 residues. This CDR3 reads CASSLRDRTSYEQYF. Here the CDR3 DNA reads TGTGCCAGCAGTCTCCGGGACAGGACCTCCTACGAGCAGTACTTC.

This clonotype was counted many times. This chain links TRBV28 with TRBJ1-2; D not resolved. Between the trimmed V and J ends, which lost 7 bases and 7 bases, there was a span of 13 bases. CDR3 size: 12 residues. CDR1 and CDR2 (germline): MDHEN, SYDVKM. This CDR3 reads CASTLLGFGYTF. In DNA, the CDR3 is TGTGCCAGCACCCTTTTGGGTTTTGGCTACACCTTC.

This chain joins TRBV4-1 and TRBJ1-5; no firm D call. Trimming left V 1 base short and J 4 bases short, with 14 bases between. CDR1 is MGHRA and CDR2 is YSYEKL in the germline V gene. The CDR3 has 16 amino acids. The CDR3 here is CASSQGDGRPNQPQHF. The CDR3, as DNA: TGCGCCAGCAGCCAAGGGGATGGACGGCCTAATCAGCCCCAGCATTTT.

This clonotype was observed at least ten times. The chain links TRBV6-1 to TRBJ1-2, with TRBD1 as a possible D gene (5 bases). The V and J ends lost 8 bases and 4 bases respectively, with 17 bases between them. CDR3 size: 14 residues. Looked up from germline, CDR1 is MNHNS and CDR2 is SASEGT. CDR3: CASVRDGEPYGYTF. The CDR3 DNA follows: TGTGCCAGCGTAAGGGACGGGGAACCCTATGGCTACACCTTC.

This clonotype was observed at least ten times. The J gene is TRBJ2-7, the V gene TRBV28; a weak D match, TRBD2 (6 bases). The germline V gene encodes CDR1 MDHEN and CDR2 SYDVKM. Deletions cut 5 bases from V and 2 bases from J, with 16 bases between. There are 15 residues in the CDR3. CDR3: CASSGTGTQTYEQYF. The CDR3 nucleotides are TGTGCCAGCAGTGGCACCGGGACTCAAACCTACGAGCAGTACTTC.

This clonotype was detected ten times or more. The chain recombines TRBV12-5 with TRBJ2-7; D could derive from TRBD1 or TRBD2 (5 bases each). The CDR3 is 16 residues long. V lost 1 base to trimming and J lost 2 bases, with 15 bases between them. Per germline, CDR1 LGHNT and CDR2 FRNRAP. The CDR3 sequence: CASGLDRDGLTYEQYF. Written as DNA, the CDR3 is TGTGCTAGTGGTTTGGACCGGGACGGCTTAACCTACGAGCAGTACTTC.

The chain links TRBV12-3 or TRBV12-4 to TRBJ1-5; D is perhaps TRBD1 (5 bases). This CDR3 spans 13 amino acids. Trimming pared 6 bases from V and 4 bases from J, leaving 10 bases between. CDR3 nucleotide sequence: TGTGCCAGCAGACGGGGCCAGAATCAGCCCCAGCATTTT. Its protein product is CASRRGQNQPQHF.

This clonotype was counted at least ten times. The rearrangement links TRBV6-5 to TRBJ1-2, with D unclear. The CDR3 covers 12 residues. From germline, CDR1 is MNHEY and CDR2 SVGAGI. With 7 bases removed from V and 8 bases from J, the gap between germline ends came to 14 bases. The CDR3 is CASTSREVGYTF. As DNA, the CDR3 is TGTGCCAGCACCTCACGAGAGGTCGGCTACACCTTC.

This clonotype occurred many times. The CDR3 DNA reads TGTGCCAGCAGTTACTCGATTGGGGCCTACGAGCAGTACTTC. Residues: CASSYSIGAYEQYF. The chain uses TRBV6-5 and TRBJ2-7; D gene ambiguous. The CDR3 runs 14 residues. V lost 0 bases and J 2 bases, leaving 8 bases between the germline ends. From germline, CDR1 is MNHEY and CDR2 SVGAGI.

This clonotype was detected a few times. The CDR3 region is CASSILSQPQHF. The CDR3 DNA reads as TGTGCCAGTAGTATTCTGAGTCAGCCCCAGCATTTT. The V gene is TRBV19, the J gene TRBJ1-5; D remains ambiguous. The V gene lost 3 bases and the J gene lost 6 bases, with 6 bases spanning the gap. This CDR3 has 12 residues. Germline loops: CDR1 LNHDA, CDR2 SQIVND (reference sequence).

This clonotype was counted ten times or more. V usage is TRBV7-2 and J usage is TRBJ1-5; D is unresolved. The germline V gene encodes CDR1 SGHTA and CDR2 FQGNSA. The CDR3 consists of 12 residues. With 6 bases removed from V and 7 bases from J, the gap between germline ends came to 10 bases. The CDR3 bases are TGTGCCAGCAGTAATCTAGAGCAGCCCCAGCATTTT. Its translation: CASSNLEQPQHF. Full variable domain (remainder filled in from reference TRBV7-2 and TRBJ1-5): GAGVSQSPSNKVTEKGKDVELRCDPISGHTALYWYRQSLGQGLEFLIYFQGNSAPDKSGLPSDRFSAERTGGSVSTLTIQRTQQEDSAVYLCASSNLEQPQHFGDGTRLSIL.

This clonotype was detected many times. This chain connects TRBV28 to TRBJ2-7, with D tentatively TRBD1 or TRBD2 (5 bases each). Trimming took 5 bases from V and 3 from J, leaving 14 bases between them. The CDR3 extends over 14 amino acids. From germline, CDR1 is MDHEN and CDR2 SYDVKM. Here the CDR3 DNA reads TGTGCCAGCAGTCCCCGGGACGGGTACTACGAGCAGTACTTC. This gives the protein CASSPRDGYYEQYF.

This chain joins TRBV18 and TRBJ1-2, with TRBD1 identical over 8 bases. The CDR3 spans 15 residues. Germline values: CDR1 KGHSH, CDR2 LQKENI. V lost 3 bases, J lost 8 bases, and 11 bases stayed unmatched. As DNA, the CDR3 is TGTGCCAGCTCACCGAACGGACAGGGCAAGGAGGGCTACACCTTC. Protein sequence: CASSPNGQGKEGYTF.

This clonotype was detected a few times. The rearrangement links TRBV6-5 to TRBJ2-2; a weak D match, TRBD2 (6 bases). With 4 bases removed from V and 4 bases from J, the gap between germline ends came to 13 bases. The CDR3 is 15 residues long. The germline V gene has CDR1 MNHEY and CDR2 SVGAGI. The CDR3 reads CASSFGGRSTGELFF. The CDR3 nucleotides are TGTGCCAGCAGTTTTGGGGGGAGAAGCACCGGGGAGCTGTTTTTT.

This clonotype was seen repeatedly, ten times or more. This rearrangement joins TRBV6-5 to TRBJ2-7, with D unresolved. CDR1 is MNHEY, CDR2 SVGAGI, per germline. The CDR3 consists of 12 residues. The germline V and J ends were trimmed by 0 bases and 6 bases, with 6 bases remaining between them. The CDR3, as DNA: TGTGCCAGCAGTTACTCGACGGGCGAGCAGTACTTC. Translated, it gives CASSYSTGEQYF.

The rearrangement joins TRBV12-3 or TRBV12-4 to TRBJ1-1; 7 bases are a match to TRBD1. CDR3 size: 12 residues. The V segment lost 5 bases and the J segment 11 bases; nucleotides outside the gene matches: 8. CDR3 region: CASSPLKTGAFF. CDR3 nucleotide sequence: TGTGCCAGCAGTCCCCTGAAGACAGGGGCTTTCTTT.